The TCR beta chain described here comes from a study of cytomegalovirus exposure and HLA in healthy donors. The length of the CDR3 is 16 residues. Germline V lookup: CDR1 LGHNA, CDR2 YNFKEQ. V lost 3 bases to trimming and J lost 4 bases; unmatched junction nucleotides: 10. 13 Jbeta primers and 60 Vbeta primers were used for the PCR. The table came from immunoSEQ multiplex PCR; TCRdb's copy has only in-frame clones and leaves some out. Seen here are some 160,000 clones, over 8% observed once, and the top ten hold less than 2%. A few counts support this clone. The sequence was obtained from a male donor in good health and CMV-seronegative. The rearrangement joins TRBV4-2 to TRBJ2-3; 7 bases are a match to TRBD1. The sequenced sample was PBMCs. The DNA for the CDR3 is TGTGCCAGCAGCCAGGACCGGGACAGTGAGGCAGATACGCAGTATTTT. As protein: CASSQDRDSEADTQYF.